The 24 T cell receptor beta chains reported below all come from one sample, sequenced in a study of Ad26.COV2.S vaccination and SARS-CoV-2 variants. Measured with immunoSEQ multiplex PCR; TCRdb has only the in-frame clones, and not every one. Here the sample spans 300,000 to 450,000 clones, approximately 81% being singletons. Treatment defined: roughly 20 received Ad26.COV2.S at low or high dose, single or two shots; about 5 received placebo; per-sample allocation not given. The investigators took samples on day 63 after the first vaccine or placebo injection. The material was peripheral blood, obtained in a trial of Ad26.COV2.S vaccine versus placebo. The receptors stem from a person aged 18-60 years who received the Ad26.COV2.S COVID-19 vaccine or a placebo.

V is TRBV2 and J is TRBJ2-7, with a possible D match to TRBD1 (6 bases). The germline gives CDR1 SNHLY, CDR2 FYNNEI. V dropped 5 bases and J dropped 6 bases, with 14 bases sitting between them. The CDR3 is 13 amino acids. CDR3 in DNA: TGTGCCAGCAGTAACGAACAGGGTTCCGAGCAGTACTTC. Translation gives CASSNEQGSEQYF.

This chain joins TRBV3-1 (or the pseudogene TRBV3-2) and TRBJ2-5; possible D gene TRBD2, 5 bases. Germline lookup yields CDR1 LGHDT and CDR2 YNNKEL (reference sequence). Trimming removed 6 bases from V and 4 bases from J, with 21 bases in between. The CDR3 spans 16 residues. DNA for the CDR3: TGTGCCAGCAGTCCAAGGAAGTCCGAGGGCCGAGAGACCCAGTACTTC. Encoded protein: CASSPRKSEGRETQYF.

This rearrangement joins TRBV14 to TRBJ1-5, with TRBD1 matching over 7 bases. J gave up 4 bases and V 3 bases, and 0 bases lay outside the gene matches. CDR1 and CDR2 (germline): SGHDN, FVKESK. This CDR3 region has 13 residues. CDR3 DNA: TGTGCCAGCAGCCAGACAGGGAATCAGCCCCAGCATTTT. Amino acids: CASSQTGNQPQHF.

Turning to this clone: The same CDR3 is also encoded by other DNA sequences in this sample. The chain is built from TRBV12-3 or TRBV12-4 and TRBJ2-7; no clear D. The V end was cut by 1 base, the J end by 1 base, with 5 bases between. The length of the CDR3 is 13 residues. Here the CDR3 DNA reads TGTGCCAGCAGTTTAGACTTTTCCTACGAGCAGTACTTC. Residues: CASSLDFSYEQYF.

The chain joins TRBV5-1 to TRBJ2-7; 10 nucleotides align to TRBD2. This CDR3 has 14 residues. J gave up 1 base and V 7 bases, and 5 bases lay outside the gene matches. CDR1 is SGHRS and CDR2 is YFSETQ in the germline V gene. The CDR3 reads CASHETSGSYEQYF. CDR3 bases: TGCGCCAGCCATGAGACTAGCGGGTCCTACGAGCAGTACTTC.

The CDR3 nucleotides read TGCGCCAGCGGATTTAGCGGGACCCTCCTGGAGCAGTACTTC. It yields the protein CASGFSGTLLEQYF. The chain has TRBV5-1 and TRBJ2-7, with TRBD2 matching over 8 bases. Germline V gene lookup returns CDR1 SGHRS and CDR2 YFSETQ. The CDR3 sequence is 14 residues long. V lost 7 bases and J lost 7; bases outside the gene matches: 13.

The chain links TRBV18 to TRBJ2-6; no reliable D call. Trimming took 2 bases from V and 0 from J, leaving 11 bases between them. The CDR3 has 17 amino acids. Germline lookup yields CDR1 KGHSH and CDR2 LQKENI. CDR3 loop: CASSPFTSPSGANVLTF. The CDR3 DNA sequence: TGTGCCAGCTCACCATTTACGTCCCCCTCTGGGGCCAACGTCCTGACTTTC.

Concerning this clone: Other DNA sequences from this sample encode an identical CDR3 as well. V gene TRBV7-2 combines with J gene TRBJ2-3; 7 positions agree with TRBD2. This CDR3 has 14 residues. The V gene end was trimmed by 3 bases and the J gene end by 0 bases; junction bases not matched to a gene: 0. Germline V lookup: CDR1 SGHTA, CDR2 FQGNSA. The CDR3 here is CASSFGGSTDTQYF. Written as DNA, the CDR3 is TGTGCCAGCAGCTTCGGGGGGAGCACAGATACGCAGTATTTT.

The CDR3 DNA is TGCGCCAGCAGCCAAACCGAGGGGGGCTCCCTTAATGAAAAACTGTTTTTT. Protein product: CASSQTEGGSLNEKLFF. V is TRBV4-1 and J is TRBJ1-4, with D perhaps TRBD1 (6 bases). This CDR3 region has 17 residues. Germline values: CDR1 MGHRA, CDR2 YSYEKL. Between the trimmed V and J ends, which lost 2 bases and 4 bases, there was a span of 17 bases.

Only one count was recorded for this clone. The chain carries TRBV5-6 and TRBJ1-5; D remains unclear. The CDR3 is 13 residues long. The V gene's germline CDR1 is SGHDT and CDR2 YYEEEE. V gave up 0 bases and J gave up 0 bases, with 1 base separating them. The CDR3 spells CASSLGSNQPQHF. The DNA for the CDR3 is TGTGCCAGCAGCTTGGGTAGCAATCAGCCCCAGCATTTT.

The V and J genes are TRBV5-1 and TRBJ2-5, with D hard to call. V shed 5 bases and J shed 5 bases, with 10 bases lying between them. Germline V CDR1 and CDR2: SGHRS, YFSETQ. The CDR3 consists of 12 residues. This CDR3 is CASRKDVETQYF. The CDR3 DNA reads TGCGCCAGCAGGAAGGACGTGGAGACCCAGTACTTC.

The chain couples TRBV18 to TRBJ2-3, with TRBD1 matching 10 bases. V shed 6 bases and J 4 bases; nucleotides not matched to a gene: 4. The CDR3 loop spans 14 amino acids. The germline V gene encodes CDR1 KGHSH and CDR2 LQKENI. The CDR3 protein is CASSRGTGADTQYF. The CDR3 DNA reads as TGTGCCAGCTCTCGGGGGACAGGGGCAGATACGCAGTATTTT.

The V and J genes are TRBV7-8 and TRBJ1-6; 9 bases align to TRBD1. The CDR3 is made up of 15 amino acids. Germline V gene lookup returns CDR1 SGHVS and CDR2 FQNEAQ. V lost 5 bases to trimming and J lost 8 bases; unmatched junction nucleotides: 7. The CDR3 protein is CASSGRDRVYSPLHF. CDR3 nucleotide sequence: TGTGCCAGCAGCGGACGGGACAGGGTGTATTCACCCCTCCACTTT.

This clone was seen only once. The chain employs TRBV5-1 and TRBJ2-3; 7 bases fit TRBD1. V lost 0 bases to trimming and J lost 3 bases; unmatched junction nucleotides: 4. Germline lookup yields CDR1 SGHRS and CDR2 YFSETQ. The CDR3 has 15 amino acids. The CDR3 bases are TGCGCCAGCAGCTTGGGGAACAGGGGAACAGATACGCAGTATTTT. Translation gives CASSLGNRGTDTQYF.

This rearrangement joins TRBV20-1 to TRBJ1-2; D is possibly TRBD1 (5 bases). Germline loops: CDR1 DFQATT, CDR2 SNEGSKA (reference sequence). The CDR3 extends over 11 amino acids. V was trimmed by 3 bases and J by 14 bases, leaving 16 bases between them. The chain's CDR3 is CSASFGGMGTF. CDR3 nucleotide sequence: TGCAGTGCTAGCTTCGGGGGGATGGGTACCTTC.

This clone was counted between two and nine times. Other DNA sequences within the sample encode an identical CDR3. J is TRBJ2-1 and V is TRBV9; D remains ambiguous. The CDR3 has 14 amino acids. Germline V gene data show CDR1 as SGDLS and CDR2 as YYNGEE. V dropped 0 bases and J dropped 0 bases, with 4 bases sitting between them. This CDR3 is CASSVGSSYNEQFF. CDR3 coding DNA: TGTGCCAGCAGCGTAGGGAGCTCCTACAATGAGCAGTTCTTC.

The table lists this clone with a count of one. The J gene is TRBJ2-1, the V gene TRBV24-1; TRBD2 matches 9 bases. The CDR3 has 15 residues. Germline-derived CDR1 and CDR2 are KGHDR and SFDVKD. The J segment lost 2 bases and the V segment lost 4 bases, leaving 2 bases of the junction unmatched. The CDR3 reads CATSESGRTYNEQFF. The CDR3 DNA is TGTGCCACCAGTGAGAGCGGGAGGACCTACAATGAGCAGTTCTTC.

The chain links TRBV9 to TRBJ1-3; the D gene is possibly TRBD1 (6 bases). V shed 0 bases and J shed 4 bases, with 17 bases lying between them. Germline V lookup: CDR1 SGDLS, CDR2 YYNGEE. This CDR3 contains 17 residues. The CDR3 nucleotides read TGTGCCAGCAGCGTAGGAGGATCCGGGGGCGCGGGAAACACCATATATTTT. Protein: CASSVGGSGGAGNTIYF.

This chain uses TRBV11-2 with TRBJ2-7, with no clear D. V lost 5 bases, J lost 4 bases, and 9 bases lay in between. The CDR3 has 12 residues. CDR1 SGHAT and CDR2 FQNNGV come from the germline V gene. The CDR3 region has the DNA TGTGCCAGCAGCCCACAAGGGTACGAGCAGTACTTC. As protein: CASSPQGYEQYF. Looking up the rest from reference TRBV11-2 and TRBJ2-7 gives the full variable domain: EAGVAQSPRYKIIEKRQSVAFWCNPISGHATLYWYQQILGQGPKLLIQFQNNGVVDDSQLPKDRFSAERLKGVDSTLKIQPAKLEDSAVYLCASSPQGYEQYFGPGTRLTVT.

This sequence joins TRBV7-6 and TRBJ2-6; D might be TRBD1 (6 bases). V shed 5 bases and J shed 0 bases, with 11 bases lying between them. Germline V gene lookup returns CDR1 SGHVS and CDR2 FNYEAQ. This CDR3 has 16 amino acids. The CDR3 region has the DNA TGTGCCAGCAGCCTAGGGACACACTCTGGGGCCAACGTCCTGACTTTC. Translating it yields CASSLGTHSGANVLTF.

This clone was counted a few times. This chain links TRBV25-1 with TRBJ2-5; tentatively, D is TRBD2 (6 bases). The CDR3 is 15 amino acids. V gave up 5 bases and J gave up 1 base, with 14 bases separating them. Germline loops: CDR1 MGHDK, CDR2 SYGVNS. The CDR3 bases are TGTGCCAGCAGTATAAGCGGGCTAAGCCAAGAGACCCAGTACTTC. Residues: CASSISGLSQETQYF.

The table lists this clone with a count of one. This chain joins TRBV5-8 and TRBJ2-1; D might be TRBD2 (6 bases). Trimming stripped 0 bases from V and 10 bases from J, with 20 bases between. The CDR3 has 16 amino acids. Germline CDR1 reads SGHTS; CDR2 reads YDEGEE. CDR3 loop: CASSLVGLPPTEEQFF. The CDR3 nucleotides read TGTGCCAGCAGCTTGGTTGGACTACCACCCACGGAGGAGCAGTTCTTC. The full variable domain, completed using reference TRBV5-8 and TRBJ2-1, is EAGVTQSPTHLIKTRGQQATLRCSPISGHTSVYWYQQALGLGLQFLLWYDEGEERNRGNFPPRFSGRQFPNYSSELNVNALELEDSALYLCASSLVGLPPTEEQFFGPGTRLTVL.

The chain is built from TRBV30 and TRBJ1-2; no clear D gene. Trimming removed 4 bases at V and 5 bases at J, with 14 bases between. The CDR3 is made up of 13 amino acids. CDR1 and CDR2 from the germline V gene are GTSNPN and SVGIG (reference sequence). CDR3 bases: TGTGCCTGGACGTTGGCGTTAGGATATGGCTACACCTTC. It specifies CAWTLALGYGYTF.

The chain links TRBV9 to TRBJ1-3; TRBD1 is a possible D gene (5 bases). Trimming shortened V by 0 bases and J by 3 bases, and 16 bases separated the two germline ends. CDR1 is SGDLS and CDR2 is YYNGEE in the germline V gene. The CDR3 is 17 amino acids. The CDR3 DNA reads as TGTGCCAGCAGCGTAGGGGTGGCAGGGAGGATTGGAAACACCATATATTTT. Encoded protein: CASSVGVAGRIGNTIYF. The variable domain in full, completed from reference TRBV9 and TRBJ1-3, reads DSGVTQTPKHLITATGQRVTLRCSPRSGDLSVYWYQQSLDQGLQFLIQYYNGEERAKGNILERFSAQQFPDLHSELNLSSLELGDSALYFCASSVGVAGRIGNTIYFGEGSWLTVV.